Shown below are 22 T cell receptor beta chains from a single sample sequenced in a study of beta chain features in type 1 diabetes. The investigators reverse transcribed all of the isolated RNA, so they sequenced expressed TCRB transcripts. Using immunoSEQ multiplex PCR, the repertoire was profiled, and TCRdb retains in-frame clones only, with some absent. Of roughly 380,000 clones in the sample, about 18% were seen once. The sequenced sample consisted of naive CD4+ T cells from blood. Every receptor here comes from a woman under 30 in good health.

Of note for this clone: The sample has other DNA sequences that encode this CDR3 too. The J gene is TRBJ2-3, the V gene TRBV7-2; D is ambiguous. The CDR3 length is 13 residues. V dropped 1 base and J dropped 3 bases, with 5 bases sitting between them. Germline V gene lookup returns CDR1 SGHTA and CDR2 FQGNSA. CDR3 protein: CASSLESTDTQYF. The CDR3 DNA is TGTGCCAGCAGCTTAGAATCGACAGATACGCAGTATTTT.

The chain links TRBV4-1 to TRBJ2-2, with 12 bases aligning to TRBD2. The CDR3 consists of 16 residues. The J segment lost 6 bases and the V segment lost 1 base, leaving 3 bases of the junction unmatched. Germline lookup yields CDR1 MGHRA and CDR2 YSYEKL. The CDR3 spells CASSQVTSGRPGELFF. The CDR3 bases are TGCGCCAGCAGCCAAGTAACTAGCGGGAGGCCCGGGGAGCTGTTTTTT.

This clone occurred a few times. Other nucleotide sequences in the sample specify the same CDR3. The V and J genes are TRBV5-1 and TRBJ2-7, with 11 bases lining up with TRBD2. The V gene end was trimmed by 3 bases and the J gene end by 3 bases; junction bases not matched to a gene: 2. This CDR3 has 14 residues. CDR1 and CDR2 (germline): SGHRS, YFSETQ. For the CDR3, the DNA is TGCGCCAGCAGCTCTGGGACTAGCGGCTACGAGCAGTACTTC. Residues: CASSSGTSGYEQYF.

The rearrangement links TRBV7-2 to TRBJ2-7, with D unresolved. Germline V gene sequence: CDR1 SGHTA, CDR2 FQGNSA. Deletions cut 1 base from V and 4 bases from J, with 8 bases between. The CDR3 has 13 amino acids. CDR3 DNA: TGTGCCAGCAGCTTAGTATCACAATACGAGCAGTACTTC. Translating it yields CASSLVSQYEQYF.

J is TRBJ1-5 and V is TRBV29-1, with 8 bases lining up with TRBD1. Unmatched junction bases numbered 1, after V lost 6 bases and J lost 3 bases. The CDR3 has 12 amino acids. Germline CDR1 is SQVTM and CDR2 is ANQGSEA. CDR3 nucleotide sequence: TGCAGCGTGGGACAGGTCAATCAGCCCCAGCATTTT. Its protein product is CSVGQVNQPQHF.

This rearrangement joins TRBV6-6 to TRBJ1-6; 9 nucleotides line up with TRBD1. The CDR3 totals 16 residues. The germline CDR1 and CDR2 sequences are MNHNY and SVGAGI (reference sequence). The trim removed 5 bases at V and 7 bases at J, leaving 9 bases unmatched. The CDR3 nucleotides read TGTGCCAGCAGTACAGATGGACAGGGGTACAATTCACCCCTCCACTTT. The encoded protein is CASSTDGQGYNSPLHF.

V and J are TRBV6-5 and TRBJ2-7; 8 nucleotides agree with TRBD1. CDR1 and CDR2 from the germline V gene are MNHEY and SVGAGI. The ends lost 5 bases at V and 5 bases at J; junction bases unmatched: 8. The CDR3 spans 14 residues. The CDR3, as DNA: TGTGCCAGCAGTCGCTCAGGGGGCGGGCACGAGCAGTACTTC. Protein: CASSRSGGGHEQYF.

A few counts support this clone. This rearrangement joins TRBV19 to TRBJ2-1; D is perhaps TRBD2 (5 bases). V lost 5 bases to trimming and J lost 4 bases, with 12 bases between them. The germline V gene has CDR1 LNHDA and CDR2 SQIVND (reference sequence). This CDR3 spans 14 amino acids. CDR3 nucleotide sequence: TGTGCCAGTAGTCCCTCAGGACTGTACAATGAGCAGTTCTTC. Residues: CASSPSGLYNEQFF.

This clone was seen more than once but under ten times. V and J are TRBV7-9 and TRBJ1-5, with TRBD1 identical over 7 bases. Germline CDR1 SEHNR, CDR2 FQNEAQ (reference sequence). The CDR3 is 16 amino acids. Germline trimming cut 0 bases from V and 3 bases from J; bases unmatched to any gene: 5. This CDR3 reads CASSLALGQTNQPQHF. CDR3 sequence (DNA): TGTGCCAGCAGCTTAGCCTTGGGACAGACCAATCAGCCCCAGCATTTT.

This clone has more than one count but fewer than ten. J is TRBJ2-1 and V is TRBV30; 10 nucleotides agree with TRBD2. With V trimmed by 4 bases and J by 7 bases, 1 base remained unmatched. The CDR3 totals 12 residues. Looked up from germline, CDR1 is GTSNPN and CDR2 is SVGIG (reference sequence). DNA of the CDR3: TGTGCCTGGACTAGCGGGAGAAATGAGCAGTTCTTC. This encodes CAWTSGRNEQFF.

The genes are TRBV30 and TRBJ1-2; D might be TRBD1 (5 bases). The CDR3 has 12 amino acids. The V end was cut by 2 bases, the J end by 4 bases, with 8 bases between. Germline V lookup: CDR1 GTSNPN, CDR2 SVGIG (reference sequence). This CDR3 reads CAWSPQAYGYTF. CDR3 nucleotides: TGTGCCTGGAGTCCACAGGCCTATGGCTACACCTTC.

The chain couples TRBV6-6 to TRBJ1-5; 9 bases align to TRBD1. This CDR3 has 13 amino acids. With 9 bases clipped from V and 6 bases from J, the junction kept 6 bases outside the gene matches. Germline CDR1 reads MNHNY; CDR2 reads SVGAGI (reference sequence). In nucleotides, the CDR3 is TGTGCCAGTGGGGACAGGGTAAGTCAGCCCCAGCATTTT. Its translation is CASGDRVSQPQHF.

This clone was recorded a few times. The chain uses TRBV5-1 and TRBJ2-2; D gene uncertain. The CDR3 is 15 amino acids. The V and J ends lost 1 base and 5 bases respectively, with 12 bases between them. The V gene's germline CDR1 is SGHRS and CDR2 YFSETQ. This CDR3 is CASSLLPGHTGELFF. The CDR3 nucleotides read TGCGCCAGCAGCTTGTTGCCGGGTCATACCGGGGAGCTGTTTTTT.

This clone was found a few times. The chain uses TRBV29-1 and TRBJ1-1; D possibly corresponds to TRBD1 (6 bases). Germline V lookup: CDR1 SQVTM, CDR2 ANQGSEA. Deletions cut 8 bases from V and 1 base from J, with 17 bases between. This CDR3 is 14 amino acids long. The CDR3 protein is CSFKQGIGNTEAFF. CDR3 DNA: TGCAGCTTCAAACAGGGCATCGGGAACACTGAAGCTTTCTTT.

In its sample, this clone was seen a few times. This chain links TRBV11-2 with TRBJ2-3, with 12 bases aligning to TRBD2. Per germline, CDR1 SGHAT and CDR2 FQNNGV. This CDR3 spans 15 amino acids. The ends lost 4 bases at V and 4 bases at J; junction bases unmatched: 3. The DNA of the CDR3 is TGTGCCAGCAGCTACTCTAGCGGGGGGGCAGATACGCAGTATTTT. Translated, it gives CASSYSSGGADTQYF.

This chain links TRBV30 with TRBJ1-1, with TRBD1 matching 7 bases. Germline CDR1 and CDR2: GTSNPN and SVGIG (reference sequence). The CDR3 length is 14 residues. V shed 2 bases, J shed 2 bases, and the junction held 5 bases outside the gene matches. The CDR3 bases are TGTGCCTGGAGTCAGGGACAGCTCAACACTGAAGCTTTCTTT. Its translation: CAWSQGQLNTEAFF.

This clone came up a few times. V usage is TRBV30 and J usage is TRBJ2-1, with 8 bases identical to TRBD1. CDR1 and CDR2 from the germline V gene are GTSNPN and SVGIG (reference sequence). With V trimmed by 4 bases and J by 2 bases, 10 bases remained unmatched. The CDR3 runs to 16 residues. The CDR3 nucleotides are TGTGCCTGGACCCCCACCGGGACAGGAACCTACAATGAGCAGTTCTTC. The encoded protein is CAWTPTGTGTYNEQFF.

This clone turned up a few times. The rearrangement uses TRBV15 and TRBJ2-7, with D perhaps TRBD1 (6 bases). The CDR3 runs 14 residues. V was shortened by 4 bases and J by 2 bases, with 12 bases between the two germline ends. Germline V lookup: CDR1 LNHNV, CDR2 YYDKDF (reference sequence). DNA of the CDR3: TGTGCCACCAGCAAACGGGACACCGCCTACGAGCAGTACTTC. It encodes CATSKRDTAYEQYF. Full variable domain (outside the CDR3, taken from reference TRBV15 and TRBJ2-7): DAMVIQNPRYQVTQFGKPVTLSCSQTLNHNVMYWYQQKSSQAPKLLFHYYDKDFNNEADTPDNFQSRRPNTSFCFLDIRSPGLGDTAMYLCATSKRDTAYEQYFGPGTRLTVT.

This clone was recorded a few times. V gene TRBV4-1 combines with J gene TRBJ2-7, with TRBD2 identical over 12 bases. The CDR3 length is 16 residues. Germline V lookup: CDR1 MGHRA, CDR2 YSYEKL. Trimming took 2 bases from V and 4 from J; bases not matched to a gene: 6. The CDR3 here is CASSQPTSGGTYEQYF. CDR3 bases: TGCGCCAGCAGCCAACCCACTAGCGGGGGGACATACGAGCAGTACTTC.

This clone occurred a few times. V is TRBV20-1 and J is TRBJ2-7; no reliable D call. Between the trimmed V and J ends, which lost 6 bases and 2 bases, there was a span of 8 bases. This CDR3 has 11 amino acids. CDR1 is DFQATT and CDR2 is SNEGSKA in the germline V gene (reference sequence). This CDR3 is CSAKRTYEQYF. Written as DNA, the CDR3 is TGCAGTGCGAAGAGAACCTACGAGCAGTACTTC.

Here the CDR3 DNA reads TGTGCCAGCTCACCAATGACAGACTATGGCTACACCTTC. Residues: CASSPMTDYGYTF. The genes are TRBV18 and TRBJ1-2; TRBD1 is a possible D gene (5 bases). V was cut by 2 bases and J by 3 bases, with 7 bases left in between. The V gene's germline CDR1 is KGHSH and CDR2 LQKENI. The length of the CDR3 is 13 residues. Full variable domain (missing parts from reference TRBV18 and TRBJ1-2): NAGVMQNPRHLVRRRGQEARLRCSPMKGHSHVYWYRQLPEEGLKFMVYLQKENIIDESGMPKERFSAEFPKEGPSILRIQQVVRGDSAAYFCASSPMTDYGYTFGSGTRLTVV.

This clone was recorded a few times. The chain uses TRBV6-5 and TRBJ2-7; a possible D gene is TRBD1 (6 bases). Trimming took off 0 bases at V and 6 bases at J, with 12 bases between the two ends. The length of the CDR3 is 14 residues. Germline CDR1 MNHEY, CDR2 SVGAGI. The CDR3 reads CASSYSNRAGEQYF. In DNA, the CDR3 is TGTGCCAGCAGTTACTCAAACAGGGCGGGCGAGCAGTACTTC.